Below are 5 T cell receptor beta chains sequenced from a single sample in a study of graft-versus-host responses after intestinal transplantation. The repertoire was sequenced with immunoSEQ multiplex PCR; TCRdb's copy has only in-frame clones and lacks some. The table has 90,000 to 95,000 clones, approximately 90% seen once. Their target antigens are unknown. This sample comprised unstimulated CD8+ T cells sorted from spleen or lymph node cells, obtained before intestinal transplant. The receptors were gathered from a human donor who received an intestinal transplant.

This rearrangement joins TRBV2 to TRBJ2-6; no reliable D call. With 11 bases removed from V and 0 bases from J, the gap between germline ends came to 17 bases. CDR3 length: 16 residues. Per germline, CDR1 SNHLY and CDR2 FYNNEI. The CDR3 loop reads CAGQDGRISGANVLTF. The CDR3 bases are TGTGCCGGTCAGGATGGCCGTATCTCTGGGGCCAACGTCCTGACTTTC.

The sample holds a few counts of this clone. The CDR3 sequence: CAATVESSSEQYF. The CDR3 DNA reads as TGTGCCGCCACAGTCGAGTCCTCGTCCGAGCAGTACTTC. The rearrangement links TRBV6-1 to TRBJ2-7; no definite D call. The germline CDR1 and CDR2 sequences are MNHNS and SASEGT. The CDR3 extends over 13 amino acids. V lost 11 bases and J lost 6, with 20 bases in between.

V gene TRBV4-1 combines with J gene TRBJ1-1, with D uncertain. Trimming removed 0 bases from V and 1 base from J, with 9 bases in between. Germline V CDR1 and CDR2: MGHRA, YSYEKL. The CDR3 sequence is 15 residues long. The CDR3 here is CASSQEPGSNTEAFF. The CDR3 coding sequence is TGCGCCAGCAGCCAAGAGCCGGGCTCGAACACTGAAGCTTTCTTT.

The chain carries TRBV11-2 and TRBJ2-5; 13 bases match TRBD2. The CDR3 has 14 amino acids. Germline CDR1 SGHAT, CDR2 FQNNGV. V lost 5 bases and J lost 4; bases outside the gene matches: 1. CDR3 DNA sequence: TGTGCCAGCAGCAGGACTAGCGGGGGAGAGACCCAGTACTTC. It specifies CASSRTSGGETQYF.

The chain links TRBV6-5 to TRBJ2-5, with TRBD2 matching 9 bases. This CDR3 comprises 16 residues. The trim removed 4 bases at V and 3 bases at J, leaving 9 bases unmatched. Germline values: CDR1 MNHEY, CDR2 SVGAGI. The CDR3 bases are TGTGCCAGCAGTTTAGTGGCTAGCGGGATCGAAGAGACCCAGTACTTC. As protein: CASSLVASGIEETQYF.